This entry is about one T cell receptor (beta chain). This specimen belongs to a study of T-cell reconstitution after alpha-beta-depleted transplantation in children. Unique molecular identifiers featured in how the TCRbeta library was prepared. Via MiXCR, TCRdb re-called the PCR reads, giving one row per CDR3 protein. The sample holds about 500,000 distinct CDR3 sequences, approximately 30% seen once. V lost 4 bases to trimming and J lost 5 bases, with 16 bases between them. The CDR3 runs to 15 residues. Per germline, CDR1 SGHDT and CDR2 YYEEEE. Sequencing used PBMCs from the stem cell graft donor, obtained from the stem cell graft. This chain uses TRBV5-6 with TRBJ1-5, with TRBD1 as a possible D gene (5 bases). The receptor's source is a human donor who donated a stem cell graft to a child with aplastic anemia. As DNA, the CDR3 is TGTGCCAGCAGCCCTCAGCGGGGCCCCGATCAGCCCCAGCATTTT. It codes for CASSPQRGPDQPQHF.